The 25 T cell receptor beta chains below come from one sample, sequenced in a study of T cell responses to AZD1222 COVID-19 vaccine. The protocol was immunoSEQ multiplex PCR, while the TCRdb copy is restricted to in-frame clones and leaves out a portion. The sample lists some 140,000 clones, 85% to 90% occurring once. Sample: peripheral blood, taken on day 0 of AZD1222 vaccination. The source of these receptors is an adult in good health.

The CDR3 DNA reads TGTGCCAGCAGTTACTCGATATCGGACAGGCGGGGCACTGAAGCTTTCTTT. This encodes CASSYSISDRRGTEAFF. The V gene is TRBV6-2 or TRBV6-3, the J gene TRBJ1-1, with 7 nucleotides matching TRBD1. CDR1 is MNHEY and CDR2 is SVGEGT in the germline V gene. The CDR3 runs to 17 residues. The trim removed 0 bases at V and 4 bases at J, leaving 11 bases unmatched.

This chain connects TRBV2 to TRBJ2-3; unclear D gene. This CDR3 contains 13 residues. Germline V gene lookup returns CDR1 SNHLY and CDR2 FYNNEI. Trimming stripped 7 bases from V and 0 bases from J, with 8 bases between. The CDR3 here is CASTLGSTDTQYF. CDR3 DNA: TGTGCCAGCACCCTCGGGAGCACAGATACGCAGTATTTT.

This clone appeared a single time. The CDR3 is CASLPETGYPNTEAFF. CDR3 coding DNA: TGTGCCAGCCTCCCCGAAACAGGGTACCCGAACACTGAAGCTTTCTTT. The rearrangement links TRBV25-1 to TRBJ1-1, with D maybe TRBD1 (6 bases). V was shortened by 8 bases and J by 1 base, with 20 bases between the two germline ends. Germline lookup yields CDR1 MGHDK and CDR2 SYGVNS. The CDR3 contains 16 residues.

The CDR3 sequence is CATSVGFWQPQHF. The CDR3 DNA follows: TGTGCCACCAGTGTTGGGTTTTGGCAGCCCCAGCATTTT. The chain joins TRBV24-1 to TRBJ1-5; D uncertain. V lost 5 bases, J lost 7 bases, and 11 bases lay in between. The CDR3 is made up of 13 amino acids. Germline CDR1 reads KGHDR; CDR2 reads SFDVKD.

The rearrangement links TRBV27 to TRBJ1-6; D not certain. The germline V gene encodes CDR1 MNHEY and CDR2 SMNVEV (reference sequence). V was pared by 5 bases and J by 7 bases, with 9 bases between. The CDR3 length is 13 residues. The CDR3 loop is CASSQVGNSPLHF. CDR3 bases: TGTGCCAGCAGTCAGGTTGGAAATTCACCCCTCCACTTT.

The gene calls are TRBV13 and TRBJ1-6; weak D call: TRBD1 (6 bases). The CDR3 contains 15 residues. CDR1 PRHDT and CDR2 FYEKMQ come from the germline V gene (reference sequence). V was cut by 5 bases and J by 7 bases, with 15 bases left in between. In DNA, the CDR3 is TGTGCCAGCAGCAGTGGGGGGGCCGGGAATTCACCCCTCCACTTT. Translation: CASSSGGAGNSPLHF.

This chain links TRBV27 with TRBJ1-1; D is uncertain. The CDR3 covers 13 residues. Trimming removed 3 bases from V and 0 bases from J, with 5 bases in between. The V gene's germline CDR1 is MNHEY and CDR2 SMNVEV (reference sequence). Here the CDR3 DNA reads TGTGCCAGCAGTTTCTCGGTGAACACTGAAGCTTTCTTT. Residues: CASSFSVNTEAFF.

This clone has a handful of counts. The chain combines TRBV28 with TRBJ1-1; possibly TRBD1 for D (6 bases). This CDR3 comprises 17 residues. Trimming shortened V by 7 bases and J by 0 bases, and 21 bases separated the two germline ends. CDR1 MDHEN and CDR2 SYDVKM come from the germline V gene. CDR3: CASNPPGATSLNTEAFF. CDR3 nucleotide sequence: TGTGCCAGCAACCCCCCGGGGGCTACCTCTCTGAACACTGAAGCTTTCTTT.

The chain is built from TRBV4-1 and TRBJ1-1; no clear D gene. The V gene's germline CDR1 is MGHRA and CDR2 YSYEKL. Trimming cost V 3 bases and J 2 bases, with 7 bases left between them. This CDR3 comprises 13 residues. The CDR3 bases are TGCGCCAGCAGCCATTCCCTTAACACTGAAGCTTTCTTT. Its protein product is CASSHSLNTEAFF.

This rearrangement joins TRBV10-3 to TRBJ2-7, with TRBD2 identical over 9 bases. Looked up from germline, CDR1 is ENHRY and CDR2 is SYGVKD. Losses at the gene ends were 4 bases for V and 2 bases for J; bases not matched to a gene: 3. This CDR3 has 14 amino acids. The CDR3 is CAISATSGTYEQYF. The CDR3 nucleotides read TGTGCCATCAGTGCGACTAGCGGAACCTACGAGCAGTACTTC.

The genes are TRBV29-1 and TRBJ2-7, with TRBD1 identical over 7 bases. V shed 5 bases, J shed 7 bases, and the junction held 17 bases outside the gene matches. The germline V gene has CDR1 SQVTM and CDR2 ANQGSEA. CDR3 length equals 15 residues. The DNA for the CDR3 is TGCAGCGTTCGCAGGACAGGCAGGACCCCTGGGGAGCAGTACTTC. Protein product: CSVRRTGRTPGEQYF.

The CDR3 nucleotides read TGTGCCAGCAACCCAGCGGGACGCTACTCTGGGGCCAACGTCCTGACTTTC. Amino acid sequence: CASNPAGRYSGANVLTF. The chain couples TRBV28 to TRBJ2-6, with 7 positions matching TRBD2. Germline values: CDR1 MDHEN, CDR2 SYDVKM. The CDR3 length is 17 residues. J lost 0 bases, V lost 7 bases, and 9 bases had no gene match.

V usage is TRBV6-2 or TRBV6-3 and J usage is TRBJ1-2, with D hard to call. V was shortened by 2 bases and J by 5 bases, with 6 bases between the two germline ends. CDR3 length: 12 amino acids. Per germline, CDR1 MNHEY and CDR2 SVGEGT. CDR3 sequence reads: CASSYSQYGYTF. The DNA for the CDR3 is TGTGCCAGCAGTTACAGTCAGTATGGCTACACCTTC.

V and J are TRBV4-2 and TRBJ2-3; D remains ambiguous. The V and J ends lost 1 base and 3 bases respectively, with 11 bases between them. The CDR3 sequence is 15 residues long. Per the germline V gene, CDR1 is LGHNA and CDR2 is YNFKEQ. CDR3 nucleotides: TGTGCCAGCAGCCAAGTTCTCGAGTTGACAGATACGCAGTATTTT. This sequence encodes CASSQVLELTDTQYF.

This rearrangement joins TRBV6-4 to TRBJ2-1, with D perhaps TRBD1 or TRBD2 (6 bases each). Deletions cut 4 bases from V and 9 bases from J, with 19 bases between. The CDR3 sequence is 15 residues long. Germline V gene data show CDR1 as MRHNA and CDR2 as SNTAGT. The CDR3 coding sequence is TGTGCCAGCAGTGTCCGACTAGGGGAAGGGGGTGAGCAGTTCTTC. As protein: CASSVRLGEGGEQFF.

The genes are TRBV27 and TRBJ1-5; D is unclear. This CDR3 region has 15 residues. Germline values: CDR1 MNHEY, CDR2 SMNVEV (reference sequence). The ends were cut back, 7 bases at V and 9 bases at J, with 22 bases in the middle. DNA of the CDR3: TGTGCCAGCAAGCTGCGAGTCGGGCCGGTCGGGCCCCAGCATTTT. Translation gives CASKLRVGPVGPQHF.

The CDR3 DNA follows: TGTGCCTGGACTCGGGACGGGACAACGAACACTGAAGCTTTCTTT. It yields the protein CAWTRDGTTNTEAFF. The rearrangement joins TRBV30 to TRBJ1-1; a weak D match, TRBD1 (6 bases). Trimming took off 4 bases at V and 1 base at J, with 16 bases between the two ends. This CDR3 comprises 15 residues. Per the germline V gene, CDR1 is GTSNPN and CDR2 is SVGIG (reference sequence).

In nucleotides, the CDR3 is TGTGCCAGCAGCTTAGCAGCTACTAGCGGGTACAATGAGCAGTTCTTC. Translated: CASSLAATSGYNEQFF. V usage is TRBV7-2 and J usage is TRBJ2-1, with TRBD2 matching over 9 bases. The CDR3 length is 16 residues. V lost 0 bases to trimming and J lost 4 bases; unmatched junction nucleotides: 4. Looked up from germline, CDR1 is SGHTA and CDR2 is FQGNSA.

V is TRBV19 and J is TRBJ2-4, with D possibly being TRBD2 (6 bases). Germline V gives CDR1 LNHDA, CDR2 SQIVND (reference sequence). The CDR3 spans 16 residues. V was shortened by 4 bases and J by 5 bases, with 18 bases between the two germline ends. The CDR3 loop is CASSTIFGSGENIQYF. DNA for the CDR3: TGTGCCAGTAGTACAATCTTCGGGAGTGGGGAAAACATTCAGTACTTC.

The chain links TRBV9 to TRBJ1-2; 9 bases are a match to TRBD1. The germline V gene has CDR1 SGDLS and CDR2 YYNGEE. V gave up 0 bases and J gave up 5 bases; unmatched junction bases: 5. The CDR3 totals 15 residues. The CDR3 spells CASSVGTGGLYGYTF. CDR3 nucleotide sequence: TGTGCCAGCAGCGTAGGAACAGGGGGCTTGTATGGCTACACCTTC. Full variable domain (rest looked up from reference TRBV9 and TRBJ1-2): DSGVTQTPKHLITATGQRVTLRCSPRSGDLSVYWYQQSLDQGLQFLIQYYNGEERAKGNILERFSAQQFPDLHSELNLSSLELGDSALYFCASSVGTGGLYGYTFGSGTRLTVV.

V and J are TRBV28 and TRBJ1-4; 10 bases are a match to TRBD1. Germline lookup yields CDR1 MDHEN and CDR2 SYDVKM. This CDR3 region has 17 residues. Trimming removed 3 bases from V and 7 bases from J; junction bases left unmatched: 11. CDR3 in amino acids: CASSLPTGGASIEKLFF. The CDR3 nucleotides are TGTGCCAGCAGTTTGCCGACAGGGGGCGCTTCCATTGAAAAACTGTTTTTT. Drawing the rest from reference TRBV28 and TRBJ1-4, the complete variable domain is DVKVTQSSRYLVKRTGEKVFLECVQDMDHENMFWYRQDPGLGLRLIYFSYDVKMKEKGDIPEGYSVSREKKERFSLILESASTNQTSMYLCASSLPTGGASIEKLFFGSGTQLSVL.

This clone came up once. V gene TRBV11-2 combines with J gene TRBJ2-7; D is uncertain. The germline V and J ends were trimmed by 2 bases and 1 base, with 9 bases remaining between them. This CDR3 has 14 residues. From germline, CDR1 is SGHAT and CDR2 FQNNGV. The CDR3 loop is CASSLTARSYEQYF. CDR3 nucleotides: TGTGCCAGCAGCTTAACCGCTAGGTCCTACGAGCAGTACTTC.

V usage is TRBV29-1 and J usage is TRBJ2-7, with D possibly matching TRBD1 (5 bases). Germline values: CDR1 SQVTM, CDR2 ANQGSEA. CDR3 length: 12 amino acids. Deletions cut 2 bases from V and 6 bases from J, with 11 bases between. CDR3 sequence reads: CSVEIRVGEQYF. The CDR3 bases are TGCAGCGTTGAAATCAGGGTAGGCGAGCAGTACTTC.

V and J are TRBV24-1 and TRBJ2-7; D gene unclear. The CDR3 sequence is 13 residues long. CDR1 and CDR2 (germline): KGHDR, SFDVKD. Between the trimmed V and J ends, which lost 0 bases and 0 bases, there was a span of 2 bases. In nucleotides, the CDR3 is TGTGCCACCAGTGATTTGAACTCCTACGAGCAGTACTTC. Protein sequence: CATSDLNSYEQYF.

The CDR3 nucleotides are TGTGCCAGCAGGGGAGTGGGGACGACGCAGTATTTT. It translates to CASRGVGTTQYF. The chain employs TRBV9 and TRBJ2-3, with D possibly called TRBD1 or TRBD2 (5 bases each). This CDR3 is built from 12 residues. The V end lost 5 bases, the J end lost 9 bases, and 13 bases lay between the germline ends. The germline V gene encodes CDR1 SGDLS and CDR2 YYNGEE.